This T cell receptor beta chain was sequenced during a study of T cells after yellow fever vaccination. Study-level findings and limits: Post-booster repertoires contained most primary-vaccination clones again (approximately 97% CD4, around 88% CD8). A small share of clonotypes appeared in both CD4 and CD8 compartments. The secondary response peaked faster, at day 5 versus 15, but was weaker.

There are many counts of this clonotype. Its target is not known. Template switching with 5'RACE generated the TCR cDNA and added a universal primer site and UMIs. TCRdb recomputed calls from the 5' RACE reads with MiXCR, one row per CDR3 protein. The profile shows around 27,000 distinct CDR3 sequences, around 4.3% of them singletons. With 6 bases clipped from V and 1 base from J, the junction kept 3 bases outside the gene matches. Germline-derived CDR1 and CDR2 are SGHVS and FNYEAQ. The CDR3 has 14 amino acids. The clonotype was recovered from a man younger than 40 who received the YFV17D yellow fever vaccine. The V gene is TRBV7-6, the J gene TRBJ2-1; 7 bases match TRBD2. The sequences come from CD8+ T cells sorted from PBMCs, collected 5 days after the yellow fever booster vaccination. CDR3 in DNA: TGTGCCAGCAGTTGGGGGGGATCCTACAATGAGCAGTTCTTC. Translating it yields CASSWGGSYNEQFF.